The T cell receptor beta chain described here comes from a study of blood T cell repertoires in COVID-19. Study as a whole: COVID-19 samples from acute and convalescent phases originated in the United States, Italy and Spain. T cells, B-cell-depleted T cells, or PBMCs provided the cDNA or gDNA that served as material.

V lost 0 bases to trimming and J lost 3 bases; unmatched junction nucleotides: 7. Germline CDR1 is LGHNA and CDR2 is YSLEER. This CDR3 comprises 16 residues. In the study's own analysis: Reference gene primer amplification gave estimated nucleated cell counts. TCRdb's table, derived via immunoSEQ multiplex PCR, lists solely in-frame clones and lacks some. The V and J calls and clone size were taken over from that table, and D and trimming were inferred from the DNA. Found here are about 14,000 clones, about 88% of them singletons; the top ten hold 40% to 60%. The chain uses TRBV4-3 and TRBJ1-1; 7 bases are a match to TRBD1. This TCR came from a man between 60 and 70 years old with acute or convalescent COVID-19. The specimen sequenced was peripheral blood. CDR3 residues: CASSQEFKGADTEAFF. The CDR3 region has the DNA TGCGCCAGCAGCCAAGAGTTCAAGGGGGCGGACACTGAAGCTTTCTTT.